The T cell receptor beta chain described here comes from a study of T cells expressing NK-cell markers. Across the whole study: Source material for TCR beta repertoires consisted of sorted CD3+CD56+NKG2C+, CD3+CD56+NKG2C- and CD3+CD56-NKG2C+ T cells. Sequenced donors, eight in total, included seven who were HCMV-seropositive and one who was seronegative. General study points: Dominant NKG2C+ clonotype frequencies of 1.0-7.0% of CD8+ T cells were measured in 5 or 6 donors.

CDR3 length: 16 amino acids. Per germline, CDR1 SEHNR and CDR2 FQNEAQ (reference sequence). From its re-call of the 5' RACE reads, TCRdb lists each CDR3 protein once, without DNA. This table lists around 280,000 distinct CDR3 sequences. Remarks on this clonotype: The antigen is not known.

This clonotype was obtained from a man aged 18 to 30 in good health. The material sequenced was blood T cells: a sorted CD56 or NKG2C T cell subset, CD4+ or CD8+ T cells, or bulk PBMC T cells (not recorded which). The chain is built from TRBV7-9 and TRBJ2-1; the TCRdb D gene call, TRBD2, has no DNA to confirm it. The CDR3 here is CASSLAAGALGSEQFF.